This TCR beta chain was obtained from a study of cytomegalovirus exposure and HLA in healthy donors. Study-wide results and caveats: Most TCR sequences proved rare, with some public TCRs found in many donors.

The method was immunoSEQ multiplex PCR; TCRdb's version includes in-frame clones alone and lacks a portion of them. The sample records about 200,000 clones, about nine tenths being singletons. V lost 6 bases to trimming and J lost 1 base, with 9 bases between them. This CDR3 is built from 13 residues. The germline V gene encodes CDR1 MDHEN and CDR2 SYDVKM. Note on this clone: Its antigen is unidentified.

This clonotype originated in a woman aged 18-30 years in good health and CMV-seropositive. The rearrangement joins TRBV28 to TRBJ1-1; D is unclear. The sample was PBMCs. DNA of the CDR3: TGTGCCAGCAGACCTACGAGGAACACTGAAGCTTTCTTT. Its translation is CASRPTRNTEAFF.